The rows below give T cell receptor beta chains drawn from one sample of a study of T cell responses to AZD1222 COVID-19 vaccine. The data were produced by immunoSEQ multiplex PCR, yet TCRdb's version contains in-frame clones alone and is incomplete. The table has about 140,000 clones, roughly nine tenths seen once; the top ten hold under 3.5%. Sequences were derived from peripheral blood, sampled on day 0 of AZD1222 vaccination. Receptors were obtained from an adult in good health. The CDR3 runs from the conserved cysteine through the conserved F or W. D genes are given only for firm matches. Only part of the rows carry a size: once, few, many, or a class if the clone is expanded.

>17|TRBV28|NA|TRBJ1-2|NA
TGTGCCAGCAGTTTTGGAGGTTTGGGGAGGACGGACTATGGCTACACCTTC
CASSFGGLGRTDYGYTF
>12|TRBV7-6|NA|TRBJ2-3|NA
TGTGCCAGCAGCCTCCTCTTCGATACGCAGTATTTT
CASSLLFDTQYF
>14|TRBV13|NA|TRBJ2-5|NA
TGTGCCAGCAGCTTAGGCCTGAACCAAGAGACCCAGTACTTC
CASSLGLNQETQYF
>12|TRBV5-4|NA|TRBJ1-1|TRBD1
TGTGCCAGCAGCCCCAGGGGGGATCGGGCTTTCTTT
CASSPRGDRAFF
>16|TRBV4-1|NA|TRBJ1-5|NA
TGCGCCAGCAGCCAAGATCCGGCCTATAGCAATCAGCCCCAGCATTTT
CASSQDPAYSNQPQHF
>13|TRBV19|NA|TRBJ2-7|NA
TGTGCCAGTAGTATAAGGCACTCCTACGAGCAGTACTTC
CASSIRHSYEQYF
>13|TRBV29-1|NA|TRBJ2-4|NA
TGCAGCGTTGGAGGTGGGGTGAGGGACATTCAGTACTTC
CSVGGGVRDIQYF
>13|TRBV11-2|NA|TRBJ1-6|NA
TGTGCCAGCAGCGCTCAACAGGGATCACCCCTCCACTTT
CASSAQQGSPLHF
>14|TRBV3-1/TRBV3-2|NA|TRBJ1-4|NA
TGTGCCAGCAGCCAAGATAGGGGACGGGAAAAACTGTTTTTT
CASSQDRGREKLFF
>18|TRBV27|NA|TRBJ1-2|NA
TGTGCCAGCAGTTTATGGGGACGCACAGGGCTGAAGACTTATGGCTACACCTTC
CASSLWGRTGLKTYGYTF
>10|TRBV2|once|TRBJ2-3|NA
TGTGCCAGCAGTATGGTTACGCAGTATTTT
CASSMVTQYF
>13|TRBV10-1|few|TRBJ1-4|NA
TGCGCCAGCATTGGACTACGAAGTGAAAAACTGTTTTTT
CASIGLRSEKLFF
>15|TRBV7-3|NA|TRBJ2-1|NA
TGTGCCAGCAGCCTCGTTGGGGGGCGCTCCAATGAGCAGTTCTTC
CASSLVGGRSNEQFF
>17|TRBV18|NA|TRBJ2-7|TRBD1
TGTGCCAGCTCACCATACGTGCTGGGACAGTCCTTCTACGAGCAGTACTTC
CASSPYVLGQSFYEQYF
>15|TRBV9|NA|TRBJ1-6|NA
TGTGCCAGCAGCGTAGGGACCTCCGACAATTCACCCCTCCACTTT
CASSVGTSDNSPLHF
>14|TRBV7-9|NA|TRBJ1-1|NA
TGTGCCAGCAGCTTAGAGTACCCCTTTGCAGAAGCTTTCTTT
CASSLEYPFAEAFF
>18|TRBV7-2|NA|TRBJ2-7|NA
TGTGCCAGCAGCCGTGGGGGACGGGGTTTGCGGGCCCCCTACGAGCAGTACTTC
CASSRGGRGLRAPYEQYF
>14|TRBV5-4|NA|TRBJ2-5|NA
TGTGCCAGCAGCTTTAAACAGGGAGGAGAGACCCAGTACTTC
CASSFKQGGETQYF
>16|TRBV6-5|once|TRBJ2-1|TRBD2
TGTGCCAGCAGTTTCTTCATAGCGGGAACCTACAATGAGCAGTTCTTC
CASSFFIAGTYNEQFF
>18|TRBV27|NA|TRBJ2-4|NA
TGTGCCAGCAGTTCGAACACTCCGGGGGGCGTAGCCAAAAACATTCAGTACTTC
CASSSNTPGGVAKNIQYF
>10|TRBV2|NA|TRBJ1-1|NA
TGTGCCAGCAGGCTTGGGGAAGCTTTCTTT
CASRLGEAFF
>15|TRBV6-2/TRBV6-3|NA|TRBJ2-7|NA
TGTGCCAGCACCCCGAAGGGTCGCCCCCTTTACGAGCAGTACTTC
CASTPKGRPLYEQYF
>18|TRBV19|NA|TRBJ1-2|NA
TGTGCCAGTAGTAAAGACGTCTTTGGGTCAGGAGCTAACTATGGCTACACCTTC
CASSKDVFGSGANYGYTF
>14|TRBV18|NA|TRBJ2-1|NA
TGTGCCAGCTCACGTGTCGGACGGCCCTCCGAGCAGTTCTTC
CASSRVGRPSEQFF
>12|TRBV25-1|NA|TRBJ1-1|NA
TGTGCCAGCAGTGATGCATGGACTGAAGCTTTCTTT
CASSDAWTEAFF
>13|TRBV6-5|NA|TRBJ1-3|NA
TGTGCCAGCAGGGACAGCGTAGGGGGCACCATATATTTT
CASRDSVGGTIYF
>16|TRBV7-6|NA|TRBJ2-7|NA
TGTGCCAGCAGTTCCAATAGCGGAAGACAGGGCGGCGAGCAGTACTTC
CASSSNSGRQGGEQYF
>16|TRBV6-5|NA|TRBJ1-6|TRBD1
TGTGCCAGCAGTTCCGGAGGAGGGGGCTATTATTCACCCCTCCACTTT
CASSSGGGGYYSPLHF
>14|TRBV6-5|few|TRBJ2-7|NA
TGTGCCAGCAGTCACGTGGGACGGGACTACGAGCAGTACTTC
CASSHVGRDYEQYF
>15|TRBV6-6|once|TRBJ1-1|NA
TGTGCCAGCAGTACCCCTTTTGGGGTGGCCACTGAAGCTTTCTTT
CASSTPFGVATEAFF
>12|TRBV7-9|NA|TRBJ1-2|NA
TGTGCCAGCAGCCCGAGAGGGTATGGCTACACCTTC
CASSPRGYGYTF
>15|TRBV5-5|NA|TRBJ1-2|NA
TGTGCCAGCAGCTTCCAACCAGGGGCGCCCTATGGCTACACCTTC
CASSFQPGAPYGYTF
>15|TRBV4-2|NA|TRBJ1-6|NA
TGTGCCAGCAGCCAACTTCGGGCCGATAATTCACCCCTCCACTTT
CASSQLRADNSPLHF
>15|TRBV9|NA|TRBJ1-4|NA
TGTGCCAGCAGCCCATCGGGGGGGCAGCATGAAAAACTGTTTTTT
CASSPSGGQHEKLFF
>14|TRBV9|NA|TRBJ1-3|NA
TGTGCCAGCAGCAGGGGTTTGAGAGGAAACACCATATATTTT
CASSRGLRGNTIYF
>19|TRBV7-8|NA|TRBJ2-1|TRBD2
TGTGCCAGCAGCTTCCCCCTATCTAGCGGGAGGGCCAGTTGGAATGAGCAGTTCTTC
CASSFPLSSGRASWNEQFF
>15|TRBV7-6|NA|TRBJ2-1|TRBD2
TGTGCCAGCAGTTTGGGAGCGGGACCGGCCAATGAGCAGTTCTTC
CASSLGAGPANEQFF
>18|TRBV9|NA|TRBJ2-1|TRBD2
TGTGCCAGCAGCGTAGCTGGCGGGGGGGCGGTGACTCACAATGAGCAGTTCTTC
CASSVAGGGAVTHNEQFF
>13|TRBV6-1|few|TRBJ2-2|NA
TGTGCCAGCAGTGAAACGGATCCCGGGGAGCTGTTTTTT
CASSETDPGELFF
>12|TRBV5-6|few|TRBJ2-1|NA
TGTGCCAGCAGCCTGAACAACAATGAGCAGTTCTTC
CASSLNNNEQFF
>16|TRBV6-5|NA|TRBJ2-2|TRBD2
TGTGCCAGCAGTTACGTCCTAGCGGGGCCCACCGGGGAGCTGTTTTTT
CASSYVLAGPTGELFF
>14|TRBV15|NA|TRBJ2-7|NA
TGTGCCACCAGCAGAGATATAGGGCAATACGAGCAGTACTTC
CATSRDIGQYEQYF
>18|TRBV28|NA|TRBJ2-3|TRBD2
TGTGCCAGCACTCCCGAGGGACTAGCGGGAGGGATCACAGATACGCAGTATTTT
CASTPEGLAGGITDTQYF
>15|TRBV4-3|NA|TRBJ1-4|TRBD1
TGCGCCAGCAGCCTTAATGCGGGACAGAATGAAAAACTGTTTTTT
CASSLNAGQNEKLFF
>11|TRBV18|few|TRBJ2-7|NA
TGTGCCAGCTCCGAAGATTTCGAGCAGTACTTC
CASSEDFEQYF
>15|TRBV6-5|once|TRBJ2-7|NA
TGTGCCAGCACTCAGGGGGGACCGGGAGTGGGGGAGCAGTACTTC
CASTQGGPGVGEQYF
>14|TRBV13|NA|TRBJ2-1|TRBD2
TGTGCCAGCAGCTTAGCGGGGGGCTACAATGAGCAGTTCTTC
CASSLAGGYNEQFF
>14|TRBV9|once|TRBJ2-1|NA
TGTGCCAGCAGTACAGGGAGCTCCTACAATGAGCAGTTCTTC
CASSTGSSYNEQFF
>15|TRBV9|NA|TRBJ1-2|NA
TGTGCCAGCAGCGTAGAATCAGGCCCCGGGGGGGGCTACACCTTC
CASSVESGPGGGYTF
>14|TRBV9|NA|TRBJ1-1|NA
TGTGCCAGCAGCCCCTCAGGGGCGAACACTGAAGCTTTCTTT
CASSPSGANTEAFF
>15|TRBV6-5|NA|TRBJ2-2|TRBD1
TGTGCCAGCACGACAGGGGACTCGAACACCGGGGAGCTGTTTTTT
CASTTGDSNTGELFF
>13|TRBV11-2|NA|TRBJ1-2|NA
TGTGCCAGCAGCAGGGGACCTAACTATGGCTACACCTTC
CASSRGPNYGYTF
>15|TRBV11-2|NA|TRBJ1-6|TRBD1
TGTGCCAGCAGCTCCTTTGACAGGGGGAACTCACCCCTCCACTTT
CASSSFDRGNSPLHF
>12|TRBV6-5|few|TRBJ1-2|NA
TGTGCCAGCAGTTATTCAGGGGATGGCTACACCTTC
CASSYSGDGYTF
>14|TRBV4-1|NA|TRBJ2-1|TRBD1
TGCGCCAGCAGGGTCGGGACAGGGCATCTCGAGCAGTTCTTC
CASRVGTGHLEQFF
>15|TRBV6-5|NA|TRBJ2-7|TRBD2
TGTGCCAGCAGTTACTCGGGGGGAGGGGTGGGCGAGCAGTACTTC
CASSYSGGGVGEQYF
>11|TRBV2|NA|TRBJ2-3|NA
TGTGCCAGCAGGCTAGAAGTTACGCAGTATTTT
CASRLEVTQYF